This entry lists 18 T cell receptor beta chains sequenced from one sample in a study of T cell repertoires in cytomegalovirus infection. TCRdb re-analysed the reads in MiXCR, keeping a single row per CDR3 protein. The sample holds fewer than 550,000 distinct CDR3 sequences, 16% seen once. Specimen: CD8+ T cells from PBMCs. Receptors were obtained from a human donor in good health (CMV status not recorded). Some clones in this sample may be carry-over from other donors' samples.

This clonotype was recorded many times. V and J are TRBV5-5 and TRBJ2-1, with TRBD2 identical over 7 bases. The V gene end was trimmed by 4 bases and the J gene end by 1 base; junction bases not matched to a gene: 8. CDR3 length equals 16 residues. Germline V gives CDR1 SGHKS, CDR2 YYEKEE (reference sequence). This chain's CDR3 is CASSPGLAASYNEQFF. The CDR3 nucleotides are TGTGCCAGCAGCCCTGGGCTAGCGGCGTCCTACAATGAGCAGTTCTTC. The complete variable domain, with remaining parts taken from reference TRBV5-5 and TRBJ2-1, reads DAGVTQSPTHLIKTRGQQVTLRCSPISGHKSVSWYQQVLGQGPQFIFQYYEKEERGRGNFPDRFSARQFPNYSSELNVNALLLGDSALYLCASSPGLAASYNEQFFGPGTRLTVL.

About this clonotype: The final CDR3 position lacks the conserved phenylalanine or tryptophan, pointing to a likely read error. No DNA is shown, since the ends of the CDR3 on it are uncertain; the CDR3 is the one TCRdb lists. The chain carries TRBV7-6 and TRBJ1-2. The CDR3 numbers 15 amino acids, ends counted. CDR1 and CDR2 from the germline V gene are SGHVS and FNYEAQ. The CDR3 is CASSSRPGANYGYTL.

Only a few counts were recorded for this clonotype. J is TRBJ1-5 and V is TRBV6-6; D might be TRBD1 (5 bases). V was shortened by 2 bases and J by 7 bases, with 18 bases between the two germline ends. The length of the CDR3 is 16 residues. Looked up from germline, CDR1 is MNHNY and CDR2 is SVGAGI (reference sequence). The CDR3 protein is CASSYTAPLRGQPQHF. CDR3 DNA sequence: TGTGCCAGCAGTTACACGGCTCCCCTACGGGGCCAGCCCCAGCATTTT.

This clonotype was observed a handful of times. The chain combines TRBV18 with TRBJ2-1; 9 bases match TRBD1. V was clipped by 3 bases and J by 3 bases; unmatched bases: 3. The CDR3 contains 15 residues. Germline loops: CDR1 KGHSH, CDR2 LQKENI. The CDR3 sequence: CASSPTGGNYNEQFF. In DNA form, the CDR3 reads TGTGCCAGCTCACCGACAGGGGGGAACTACAATGAGCAGTTCTTC. The complete variable domain, with remaining parts taken from reference TRBV18 and TRBJ2-1, reads NAGVMQNPRHLVRRRGQEARLRCSPMKGHSHVYWYRQLPEEGLKFMVYLQKENIIDESGMPKERFSAEFPKEGPSILRIQQVVRGDSAAYFCASSPTGGNYNEQFFGPGTRLTVL.

The chain carries TRBV19 and TRBJ2-7; a weak D match, TRBD2 (6 bases). V was shortened by 3 bases and J by 3 bases, with 15 bases between the two germline ends. Germline lookup yields CDR1 LNHDA and CDR2 SQIVND (reference sequence). The CDR3 spans 15 residues. The CDR3 loop is CASSIQTSNYYEQYF. The CDR3 nucleotides are TGTGCCAGTAGTATCCAGACTAGTAATTACTACGAGCAGTACTTC.

This chain links TRBV7-8 with TRBJ2-7, with D unclear. In germline, CDR1 is SGHVS, CDR2 FQNEAQ. V dropped 0 bases and J dropped 3 bases, with 12 bases sitting between them. The CDR3 totals 15 residues. This CDR3 reads CASSLAGPELYEQYF. In DNA form, the CDR3 reads TGTGCCAGCAGCTTAGCAGGGCCAGAACTCTACGAGCAGTACTTC.

V is TRBV13 and J is TRBJ2-7; D is possibly TRBD1 (5 bases). Trimming shortened V by 5 bases and J by 6 bases, and 17 bases separated the two germline ends. The CDR3 covers 14 residues. The V gene's germline CDR1 is PRHDT and CDR2 FYEKMQ (reference sequence). CDR3 loop: CASSPGVGPTEQYF. The CDR3 DNA follows: TGTGCCAGCAGCCCAGGTGTGGGGCCGACCGAGCAGTACTTC. The full variable domain, with the rest looked up from reference TRBV13 and TRBJ2-7, is AAGVIQSPRHLIKEKRETATLKCYPIPRHDTVYWYQQGPGQDPQFLISFYEKMQSDKGSIPDRFSAQQFSDYHSELNMSSLELGDSALYFCASSPGVGPTEQYFGPGTRLTVT.

With respect to this clonotype: Compared with germline, one end of the junction differs, possibly owing to a read error. V gene TRBV14 combines with J gene TRBJ1-3; 8 bases agree with TRBD1. This CDR3 has 15 residues. The V gene's germline CDR1 is SGHDN and CDR2 FVKESK. CDR3 protein: CASSQGQGPRNIIYF. DNA for the CDR3: TGTGCCAGCAGCCAAGGACAGGGGCCCCGAAACATCATATATTTT.

This clonotype was counted ten times or more. The chain combines TRBV12-3 or TRBV12-4 with TRBJ2-2; D is possibly TRBD2 (6 bases). The V end was cut by 4 bases, the J end by 6 bases, with 21 bases between. The CDR3 loop spans 17 amino acids. The CDR3 nucleotides are TGTGCCAGCAGTTCGTCTAACGGGAGAAGCGGAGCCGGGGAGCTGTTTTTT. As protein: CASSSSNGRSGAGELFF.

For this clonotype: One end of the junction varies from germline; a read error may be responsible. CDR3 in DNA: TGTGACAGCAGCTCCAATGAGCAGTTCTTC. It codes for CDSSSNEQFF. The rearrangement joins TRBV7-6 to TRBJ2-1; D uncertain. CDR3 length: 10 residues. Looked up from germline, CDR1 is SGHVS and CDR2 is FNYEAQ.

This clonotype occurred a few times. The rearrangement joins TRBV10-3 to TRBJ2-7; 10 nucleotides align to TRBD2. This CDR3 has 16 residues. Germline V gene lookup returns CDR1 ENHRY and CDR2 SYGVKD. V was pared by 3 bases and J by 2 bases, with 7 bases of the junction left unmatched. DNA of the CDR3: TGTGCCATCAGTGACCCCTTTCTAGCGGGAGCCTACGAGCAGTACTTC. Translation gives CAISDPFLAGAYEQYF.

The genes are TRBV28 and TRBJ2-7, with 7 nucleotides matching TRBD2. This CDR3 is 13 amino acids long. V trimming: 10 bases; J trimming: 4 bases; junction bases outside the gene matches: 10. Germline loops: CDR1 MDHEN, CDR2 SYDVKM. CDR3 sequence: CATTSLRFYEQYF. CDR3 nucleotide sequence: TGTGCCACGACTAGCCTTAGATTTTACGAGCAGTACTTC.

This clonotype was recorded at least ten times. V gene TRBV7-9 combines with J gene TRBJ2-7; TRBD2 agrees at 11 bases. CDR1 and CDR2 (germline): SEHNR, FQNEAQ (reference sequence). CDR3 length: 16 amino acids. V trimming: 4 bases; J trimming: 3 bases; junction bases outside the gene matches: 8. CDR3 DNA sequence: TGTGCCAGCAGCTCTCCGACCGGGACTAGCGGCTACGAGCAGTACTTC. Translating it yields CASSSPTGTSGYEQYF.

This clonotype was seen repeatedly, ten times or more. The chain carries TRBV7-9 and TRBJ2-7, with 9 positions matching TRBD1. The CDR3 loop spans 14 amino acids. Losses at the gene ends were 4 bases for V and 6 bases for J; bases not matched to a gene: 7. CDR1 and CDR2 (germline): SEHNR, FQNEAQ (reference sequence). This CDR3 reads CASSSHRGPPEQYF. Written as DNA, the CDR3 is TGTGCCAGCAGCTCCCACAGGGGGCCCCCCGAGCAGTACTTC.

This clonotype appeared many times. V usage is TRBV28 and J usage is TRBJ1-2; 8 nucleotides line up with TRBD1. The J segment lost 4 bases and the V segment lost 7 bases, leaving 8 bases of the junction unmatched. Per germline, CDR1 MDHEN and CDR2 SYDVKM. This CDR3 has 14 residues. The CDR3 coding sequence is TGTGCCAGCACCCCGACAGGGGATATCTATGGCTACACCTTC. Translation gives CASTPTGDIYGYTF.

This clonotype was picked up many times. This rearrangement joins TRBV7-6 to TRBJ1-1; tentatively, D is TRBD1 (6 bases). Germline V gene data show CDR1 as SGHVS and CDR2 as FNYEAQ. The CDR3 totals 12 residues. The V end lost 10 bases, the J end lost 1 base, and 10 bases lay between the germline ends. This CDR3 is CAMVGANTEAFF. The CDR3 DNA reads as TGTGCCATGGTGGGGGCGAACACTGAAGCTTTCTTT. Complete variable domain (other parts from reference TRBV7-6 and TRBJ1-1): GAGVSQSPRYKVTKRGQDVALRCDPISGHVSLYWYRQALGQGPEFLTYFNYEAQQDKSGLPNDRFSAERPEGSISTLTIQRTEQRDSAMYRCAMVGANTEAFFGQGTRLTVV.

This clonotype was seen at least ten times. The chain links TRBV7-9 to TRBJ2-1; TRBD2 matches 10 bases. The CDR3 covers 15 residues. CDR1 is SEHNR and CDR2 is FQNEAQ in the germline V gene (reference sequence). V shed 5 bases and J 5 bases; nucleotides not matched to a gene: 6. The DNA of the CDR3 is TGTGCCAGCAGCCCGCGACTAGCGGGTAACAATGAGCAGTTCTTC. It codes for CASSPRLAGNNEQFF. The complete variable domain, with remaining parts taken from reference TRBV7-9 and TRBJ2-1, reads DTGVSQNPRHKITKRGQNVTFRCDPISEHNRLYWYRQTLGQGPEFLTYFQNEAQLEKSRLLSDRFSAERPKGSFSTLEIQRTEQGDSAMYLCASSPRLAGNNEQFFGPGTRLTVL.

This clonotype was detected ten times or more. This chain connects TRBV7-9 to TRBJ1-3; D not certain. Germline V gives CDR1 SEHNR, CDR2 FQNEAQ (reference sequence). The CDR3 runs 15 residues. V lost 3 bases, J lost 0 bases, and 9 bases lay in between. CDR3 sequence: CASSLRVNSGNTIYF. CDR3 bases: TGTGCCAGCAGCTTGAGGGTAAACTCTGGAAACACCATATATTTT. Variable domain in full (rest from reference TRBV7-9 and TRBJ1-3): DTGVSQNPRHKITKRGQNVTFRCDPISEHNRLYWYRQTLGQGPEFLTYFQNEAQLEKSRLLSDRFSAERPKGSFSTLEIQRTEQGDSAMYLCASSLRVNSGNTIYFGEGSWLTVV.